The 12 T cell receptor beta chains given below trace back to one sample, sequenced in a study of OX40 agonist ivuxolimab in advanced cancers. Produced via immunoSEQ multiplex PCR; TCRdb's table is partial and in-frame only. The table shows under 100,000 clones, with 70% to 90% occurring only once. Specimen: CD4+ or CD8+ T cells sorted from blood, collected in a trial of the OX40 agonist ivuxolimab. The receptors derive from an adult with an advanced solid tumor such as melanoma, head and neck, liver or kidney cancer.

The DNA for the CDR3 is TGTGCCAGCAGCCCTCGACTGGGGGATACGCAGTATTTT. Its translation is CASSPRLGDTQYF. The chain uses TRBV7-2 and TRBJ2-3; no definite D call. V lost 5 bases and J lost 6, with 12 bases in between. The V gene's germline CDR1 is SGHTA and CDR2 FQGNSA. This CDR3 region has 13 residues.

This clone has a single count. The gene calls are TRBV6-1 and TRBJ2-2; D is perhaps TRBD2 (6 bases). The CDR3 runs to 13 residues. In germline, CDR1 is MNHNS, CDR2 SASEGT. With 6 bases removed from V and 4 bases from J, the gap between germline ends came to 9 bases. This CDR3 reads CASRGTGTGELFF. The CDR3 DNA reads TGTGCCAGCAGGGGGACTGGCACCGGGGAGCTGTTTTTT.

The rearrangement joins TRBV19 to TRBJ2-7; 7 bases match TRBD1. The trim removed 5 bases at V and 4 bases at J, leaving 8 bases unmatched. The CDR3 is made up of 14 amino acids. The germline V gene has CDR1 LNHDA and CDR2 SQIVND (reference sequence). The CDR3 region is CASSRDSEGYEQYF. Written as DNA, the CDR3 is TGTGCCAGTAGTCGGGACAGTGAGGGATACGAGCAGTACTTC.

This clone turned up a few times. V gene TRBV4-1 combines with J gene TRBJ2-7; TRBD1 might be the D (5 bases). The CDR3 covers 15 residues. V was trimmed by 0 bases and J by 4 bases, leaving 13 bases between them. In germline, CDR1 is MGHRA, CDR2 YSYEKL. CDR3 coding DNA: TGCGCCAGCAGCCAAGAGCAGGGCCTTGGATACGAGCAGTACTTC. Encoded protein: CASSQEQGLGYEQYF.

This rearrangement joins TRBV5-4 to TRBJ1-2; D ambiguous. CDR1 and CDR2 (germline): SGHNT, YYREEE (reference sequence). There are 14 residues in the CDR3. The V and J ends lost 2 bases and 5 bases respectively, with 13 bases between them. CDR3 region: CASSFPRVEYGYTF. CDR3 nucleotide sequence: TGTGCCAGCAGCTTTCCCCGGGTTGAGTATGGCTACACCTTC.

The V and J genes are TRBV7-2 and TRBJ2-2; unclear D gene. CDR1 is SGHTA and CDR2 is FQGNSA in the germline V gene. This CDR3 region has 16 residues. Trimming removed 2 bases from V and 1 base from J, with 11 bases in between. Here the CDR3 reads CASSLYQLENTGELFF. CDR3 DNA: TGTGCCAGCAGCTTATACCAACTGGAGAACACCGGGGAGCTGTTTTTT. Using reference TRBV7-2 and TRBJ2-2 for the parts outside the CDR3, the full variable domain is GAGVSQSPSNKVTEKGKDVELRCDPISGHTALYWYRQSLGQGLEFLIYFQGNSAPDKSGLPSDRFSAERTGGSVSTLTIQRTQQEDSAVYLCASSLYQLENTGELFFGEGSRLTVL.

The gene calls are TRBV19 and TRBJ2-2; 8 positions agree with TRBD2. V shed 5 bases and J 4 bases; nucleotides not matched to a gene: 6. The CDR3 contains 15 residues. In germline, CDR1 is LNHDA, CDR2 SQIVND (reference sequence). The CDR3 sequence is CASSWTSRVTGELFF. The CDR3 DNA is TGTGCCAGTAGTTGGACTAGCCGGGTCACCGGGGAGCTGTTTTTT. Based on the CDR3 plus reference TRBV19 and TRBJ2-2, the full variable domain is DGGITQSPKYLFRKEGQNVTLSCEQNLNHDAMYWYRQDPGQGLRLIYYSQIVNDFQKGDIAEGYSVSREKKESFPLTVTSAQKNPTAFYLCASSWTSRVTGELFFGEGSRLTVL.

V is TRBV5-6 and J is TRBJ2-7; 8 nucleotides align to TRBD2. This CDR3 is 14 amino acids long. V lost 5 bases and J lost 2; bases outside the gene matches: 6. Germline values: CDR1 SGHDT, CDR2 YYEEEE. The CDR3 loop is CASRRLAQAYEQYF. The DNA of the CDR3 is TGTGCCAGCAGGAGACTAGCGCAAGCCTACGAGCAGTACTTC.

The rearrangement joins TRBV5-4 to TRBJ1-6; D gene ambiguous. Between the trimmed V and J ends, which lost 0 bases and 6 bases, there was a span of 1 base. Germline CDR1 and CDR2: SGHNT and YYREEE (reference sequence). The CDR3 length is 12 residues. CDR3 nucleotides: TGTGCCAGCAGCTTGGGTAATTCACCCCTCCACTTT. As protein: CASSLGNSPLHF.

This clone was observed a single time. This chain links TRBV6-1 with TRBJ1-4; no firm D call. Trimming left V 7 bases short and J 3 bases short, with 12 bases between. Germline lookup yields CDR1 MNHNS and CDR2 SASEGT. The CDR3 consists of 14 residues. CDR3: CASKRNAANEKLFF. The CDR3 DNA reads TGTGCCAGCAAGAGAAATGCAGCTAATGAAAAACTGTTTTTT.

The gene calls are TRBV30 and TRBJ2-1, with 8 bases lining up with TRBD2. V lost 2 bases, J lost 0 bases, and 0 bases stayed unmatched. CDR1 GTSNPN and CDR2 SVGIG come from the germline V gene (reference sequence). This CDR3 is built from 14 residues. CDR3 in DNA: TGTGCCTGGAGTAGCGGGAGCTCCTACAATGAGCAGTTCTTC. Protein: CAWSSGSSYNEQFF.

CDR3 protein: CASSQGLADYNEQFF. Here the CDR3 DNA reads TGCGCCAGCAGCCAGGGACTAGCCGACTACAATGAGCAGTTCTTC. The chain joins TRBV4-1 to TRBJ2-1; the match to TRBD2 covers 9 bases. Trimming took 3 bases from V and 3 from J; bases not matched to a gene: 3. Germline CDR1 is MGHRA and CDR2 is YSYEKL. The CDR3 is made up of 15 amino acids.